What follows are 2 T cell receptor beta chains derived from one specimen sequenced in a study of response to subunit inactivated influenza vaccine (dated by TCRdb to 2016 to 2019). Libraries came from RT-PCR. The reads were generated on an Illumina HiSeq 2500. TCRdb reprocessed the public reads (quality trimming at Q25 with fastp, clone calling with MiXCR) and kept in-frame beta chains. Entries are consolidated by CDR3 protein sequence, retaining the most common genes and DNA. The sample profile shows a few hundred thousand distinct CDR3 sequences; about 20% of them were found once. Clones ranked in the top ten supply under 13% of the sample. The specimen comprised PBMCs from blood, sampled less than 22 months after vaccination. Receptor source: a man between 50 and 69 years old who received an inactivated influenza vaccine. Donor details come from another sample of the same person, matched by shared clones.

This clonotype was picked up a small number of times. The chain has TRBV4-2 and TRBJ1-2; D is ambiguous. V was shortened by 0 bases and J by 8 bases, with 4 bases between the two germline ends. From germline, CDR1 is LGHNA and CDR2 YNFKEQ. CDR3 size: 11 residues. CDR3 DNA: TGTGCCAGCAGCCAAGACAGAGGCTACACCTTC. Its protein product is CASSQDRGYTF.

This clonotype has a count of ten or more. CDR3 DNA: TGTGCCAGCAGCTCCCTCAGACAGCGGCCATCCTACGAGCAGTACTTC. Translated: CASSSLRQRPSYEQYF. This chain uses TRBV11-2 with TRBJ2-7, with D perhaps matching TRBD1 or TRBD2 (5 bases each). The V end was cut by 4 bases, the J end by 1 base, with 17 bases between. The CDR3 is 16 amino acids. Germline V CDR1 and CDR2: SGHAT, FQNNGV.